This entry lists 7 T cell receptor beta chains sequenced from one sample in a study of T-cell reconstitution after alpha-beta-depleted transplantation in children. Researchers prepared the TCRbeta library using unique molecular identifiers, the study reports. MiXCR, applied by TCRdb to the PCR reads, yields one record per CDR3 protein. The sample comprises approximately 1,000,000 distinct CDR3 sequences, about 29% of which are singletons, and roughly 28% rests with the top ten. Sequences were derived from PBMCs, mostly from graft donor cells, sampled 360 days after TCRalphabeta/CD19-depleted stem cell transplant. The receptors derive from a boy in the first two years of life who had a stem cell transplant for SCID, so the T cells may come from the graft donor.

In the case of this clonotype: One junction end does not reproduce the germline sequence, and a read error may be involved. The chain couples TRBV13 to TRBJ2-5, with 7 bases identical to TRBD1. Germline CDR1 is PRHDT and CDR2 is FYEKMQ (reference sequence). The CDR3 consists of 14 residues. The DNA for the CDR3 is TGTGCCAGCAGCCGCCTTTGGCAGGGGGAGACCAAGTACTTC. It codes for CASSRLWQGETKYF.

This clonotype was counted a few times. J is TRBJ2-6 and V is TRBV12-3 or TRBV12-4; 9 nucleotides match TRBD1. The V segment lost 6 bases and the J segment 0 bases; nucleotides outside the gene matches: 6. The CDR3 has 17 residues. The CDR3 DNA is TGTGCCAGCAGCCTGACAGGGGGAGTCTCTGGGGCCAACGTCCTGACTTTC. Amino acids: CASSLTGGVSGANVLTF.

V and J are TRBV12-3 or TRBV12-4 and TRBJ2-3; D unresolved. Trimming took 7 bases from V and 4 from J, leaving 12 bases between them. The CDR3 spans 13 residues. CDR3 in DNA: TGTGCCAGCACCACTGGTAGAGCAGATACGCAGTATTTT. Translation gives CASTTGRADTQYF.

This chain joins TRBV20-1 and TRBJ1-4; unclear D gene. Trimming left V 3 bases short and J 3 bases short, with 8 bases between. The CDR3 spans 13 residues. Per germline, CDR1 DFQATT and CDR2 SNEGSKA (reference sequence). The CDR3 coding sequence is TGCAGTGCTAGTCCCCCGCCTAATGAAAAACTGTTTTTT. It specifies CSASPPPNEKLFF.

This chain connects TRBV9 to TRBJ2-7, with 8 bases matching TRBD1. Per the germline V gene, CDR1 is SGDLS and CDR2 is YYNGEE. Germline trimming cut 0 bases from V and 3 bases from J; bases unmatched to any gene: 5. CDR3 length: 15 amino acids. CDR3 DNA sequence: TGTGCCAGCAGCGTAGGGTCCGGGACAGGCTACGAGCAGTACTTC. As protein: CASSVGSGTGYEQYF.

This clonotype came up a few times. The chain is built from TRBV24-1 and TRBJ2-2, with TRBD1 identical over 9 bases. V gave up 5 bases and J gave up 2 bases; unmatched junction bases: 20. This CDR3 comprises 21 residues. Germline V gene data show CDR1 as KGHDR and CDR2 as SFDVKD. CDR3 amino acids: CATSAWIAGTGKGGNTGELFF. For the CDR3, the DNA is TGTGCCACCAGTGCTTGGATAGCCGGGACAGGGAAGGGGGGAAACACCGGGGAGCTGTTTTTT.

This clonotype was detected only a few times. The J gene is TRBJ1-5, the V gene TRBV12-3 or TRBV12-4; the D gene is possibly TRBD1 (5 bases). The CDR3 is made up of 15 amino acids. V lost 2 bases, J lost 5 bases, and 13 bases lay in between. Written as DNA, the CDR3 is TGTGCCAGCAGTTTAAGGGACCCCACTTATCAGCCCCAGCATTTT. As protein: CASSLRDPTYQPQHF.